Sequencing of this TCR beta chain was carried out in a study of blood T cell repertoires in COVID-19 (dated by TCRdb to the early 2020s). About the investigation overall: Samples covering the acute and convalescent phases of COVID-19 were provided by collaborators in the United States, Italy and Spain. The material from the prospective study consisted of cDNA or gDNA derived from T cells, B-cell-depleted T cells, or PBMCs. Deeply sampled blood TCRbeta repertoires from subjects exposed to, actively infected with, or recovered from COVID-19 were included in the dataset. Samples were obtained from the ongoing ImmuneRACE study (first 160 participants) and from about 1,300 subjects provided by 6 global collaborators. The sample metadata nearly always contained a de-identified subject ID, COVID-19 status, age in years and sex. A freely available public database, intended as a resource for researchers studying the immune response to SARS-CoV-2, is where the repertoires were released. HLA class I and class II types, where available, came from metadata supplied by the sample provider rather than from assay-based typing.

Overall results and qualifications from the work: Clinical and demographic metadata were provided uncurated, with the amount varying by source and participant.

Participants in the prospective study were enrolled through a virtual design, were aged about 18 to 100 years, and lived in about two dozen United States geographic areas. In the prospective study, cohorts were assigned on the basis of participant-reported clinical history obtained from a screening survey and a study questionnaire. Recovered participants in ImmuneRACE Cohort 3 were defined by two consecutive negative NP/OP PCR tests, clearance by a healthcare professional, or resolution of symptoms. In the prospective study, mobile phlebotomists collected whole blood, serum and a nasopharyngeal or oropharyngeal swab from each participant. Participants in the prospective study had the option to provide additional blood draws and questionnaires over a 2-month period. Blood samples from the prospective study were shipped frozen or at room temperature prior to DNA extraction. TCRbeta CDR3 regions were amplified from genomic DNA by means of the immunoSEQ Assay, a bias-controlled multiplex PCR. Processing in the source paper ran as follows. The number of nucleated cells in each sample was estimated by amplification of reference gene primers within the assay. To quantify the absolute abundance of each unique TCRbeta CDR3 rearrangement, sequence reads were collapsed and filtered. For each sample, productive Simpson clonality was calculated as the square root of Simpson's diversity index across productive rearrangements. TCRdb took over this immuneACCESS table, retaining in-frame rearrangements with V and J assigned. Such tables are incomplete; in checked studies, under half of the missing clones stem from an unresolved V gene, and the remainder is unexplained. V, J and clone size are taken as reported in that table, and D and trimming were inferred from the DNA itself. For this sample there are about 230,000 clones; approximately 90% appear just once. The ten largest clones represent about a sixth of the sample.

Between the V and J ends, shortened by 0 bases and 6 bases respectively, the junction contains 12 bases. From a lookup of the germline V gene, CDR1 and CDR2 are SGDLS and YYNGEE. The CDR3 runs 14 residues from the cysteine to the phenylalanine. Just CDR3 DNA is preserved here, 42 bases in frame from base 1. As to this clone: The specificity of this receptor is unknown. Per-nucleotide qualities are absent, and no much larger clonotype sits a single base away.

The clonotype originates from a young man who had recovered from COVID-19. The chain joins TRBV9 to TRBJ1-2, with the D gene not confidently named. The material sequenced was PBMCs or T cells enriched from blood (not recorded which). The nucleotide sequence reads as follows: TGTGCCAGCAGCGTAGCTTTGCGGTCAGATGGCTACACCTTC. Its coded protein is CASSVALRSDGYTF.